This T cell receptor beta chain was identified in a study of identical twins. TCRdb re-called the 5' RACE reads with MiXCR, one entry per CDR3 protein. The profile shows nearly 650,000 distinct CDR3 sequences, around 7.5% of them singletons. This CDR3 contains 20 residues. V gave up 0 bases and J gave up 2 bases, with 24 bases separating them. CDR1 and CDR2 from the germline V gene are KGHSH and LQKENI. General observations from the study: Conclusions were based on cross-sectional statistical analysis, without following the same donors. Insertion counts were lower in abundant cord blood beta clonotypes, a trend that memory repertoires did not show.

For this clonotype: As yet, its antigen is unknown.

These data also formed part of another study, on yellow fever vaccine responses in identical twins.

The sequencing sample was made of PBMCs. This sequence joins TRBV18 and TRBJ2-3; D not resolved. The clonotype originates from a woman younger than 35 in good health. The CDR3 loop is CASSPPAGATPQTLTDTQYF. CDR3 bases: TGTGCCAGCTCACCACCGGCAGGAGCTACTCCTCAAACACTCACAGATACGCAGTATTTT.